These T cell receptor beta chains were read from a single sample in a study of beta chain features in type 1 diabetes. Clones were sequenced by immunoSEQ multiplex PCR, and TCRdb holds only the in-frame ones, with some missing. The sample records just under 150,000 clones, 10% being singletons. Sequencing input: naive CD4+ T cells from blood. All receptors derive from a man between 18 and 29 years old in good health. Each CDR3 is given with its conserved first and last residue. Each record gives: CDR3 protein, CDR3 DNA, CDR3 length, clone size, V gene, D gene, J gene. A D gene is named only where the DNA matches it firmly. Size is omitted from some rows. Given values are once, few, many or a class for expanded clones.

CDR3aa: CASSLSSGGVGEQYF
CDR3nt: TGTGCCAGCAGCCTATCTAGCGGGGGCGTGGGGGAGCAGTACTTC
len: 15
abundance: few
v_gene: TRBV7-2
d_gene: TRBD2
j_gene: TRBJ2-7

CDR3aa: CASSPSLTGVYGYTF
CDR3nt: TGTGCCAGCAGTCCCAGCCTGACAGGCGTCTATGGCTACACCTTC
len: 15
abundance: .
v_gene: TRBV28
d_gene: .
j_gene: TRBJ1-2

CDR3aa: CASTRSDRLSNTGELFF
CDR3nt: TGTGCCAGCACCAGATCCGACAGACTCTCGAACACCGGGGAGCTGTTTTTT
len: 17
abundance: few
v_gene: TRBV27
d_gene: .
j_gene: TRBJ2-2

CDR3aa: CATVGSRWEQYF
CDR3nt: TGTGCCACGGTAGGGTCCAGGTGGGAGCAGTACTTC
len: 12
abundance: few
v_gene: TRBV6-5
d_gene: .
j_gene: TRBJ2-5

CDR3aa: CASSTGGSNQPQHF
CDR3nt: TGTGCCAGCTCAACAGGGGGGAGCAATCAGCCCCAGCATTTT
len: 14
abundance: .
v_gene: TRBV18
d_gene: TRBD1
j_gene: TRBJ1-5

CDR3aa: CASRMMGQGNTGELFF
CDR3nt: TGTGCCAGCAGGATGATGGGACAGGGGAACACCGGGGAGCTGTTTTTT
len: 16
abundance: .
v_gene: TRBV5-5
d_gene: TRBD1
j_gene: TRBJ2-2

CDR3aa: CASSTIQTYAYGYTF
CDR3nt: TGTGCCAGCAGCACCATACAGACGTACGCCTATGGCTACACCTTC
len: 15
abundance: few
v_gene: TRBV5-4
d_gene: .
j_gene: TRBJ1-2

CDR3aa: CASSLRPDRGGTGELFF
CDR3nt: TGCGCCAGCAGCTTGCGGCCTGACAGGGGAGGCACCGGGGAGCTGTTTTTT
len: 17
abundance: few
v_gene: TRBV5-1
d_gene: TRBD1
j_gene: TRBJ2-2

CDR3aa: CASSALPGQGMWAPYEQYF
CDR3nt: TGTGCCAGCAGCGCCTTACCGGGACAGGGAATGTGGGCCCCCTACGAGCAGTACTTC
len: 19
abundance: few
v_gene: TRBV7-9
d_gene: TRBD1
j_gene: TRBJ2-7

CDR3aa: CASSIETGPYEQYF
CDR3nt: TGTGCCAGTAGTATAGAGACAGGGCCGTACGAGCAGTACTTC
len: 14
abundance: .
v_gene: TRBV19
d_gene: TRBD1
j_gene: TRBJ2-7

CDR3aa: CASSLRVTGANVLTF
CDR3nt: TGTGCCAGCAGCCTCAGGGTTACTGGGGCCAACGTCCTGACTTTC
len: 15
abundance: few
v_gene: TRBV7-2
d_gene: .
j_gene: TRBJ2-6

CDR3aa: CAISWTGPEPNTGELFF
CDR3nt: TGTGCCATCAGTTGGACAGGTCCCGAACCGAACACCGGGGAGCTGTTTTTT
len: 17
abundance: few
v_gene: TRBV10-3
d_gene: TRBD1
j_gene: TRBJ2-2

CDR3aa: CASSQDPLRRDLNEKLFF
CDR3nt: TGCGCCAGCAGCCAAGATCCCTTAAGGAGGGACCTTAATGAAAAACTGTTTTTT
len: 18
abundance: few
v_gene: TRBV4-3
d_gene: .
j_gene: TRBJ1-4

CDR3aa: CASSAAERGYEQYF
CDR3nt: TGTGCCAGCAGCGCCGCTGAGCGGGGGTACGAGCAGTACTTC
len: 14
abundance: few
v_gene: TRBV7-6
d_gene: TRBD2
j_gene: TRBJ2-7

CDR3aa: CASRPGTTNEKLFF
CDR3nt: TGTGCCAGCAGGCCAGGGACAACTAATGAAAAACTGTTTTTT
len: 14
abundance: few
v_gene: TRBV2
d_gene: .
j_gene: TRBJ1-4

CDR3aa: CASSLGQGPDTQYF
CDR3nt: TGCGCCAGCAGCTTAGGACAGGGCCCGGATACGCAGTATTTT
len: 14
abundance: few
v_gene: TRBV5-1
d_gene: TRBD1
j_gene: TRBJ2-3

CDR3aa: CASSAVRESSYNEQFF
CDR3nt: TGTGCCAGTAGTGCTGTTAGGGAGAGCTCCTACAATGAGCAGTTCTTC
len: 16
abundance: .
v_gene: TRBV19
d_gene: .
j_gene: TRBJ2-1

CDR3aa: CSVGWGDQPQHF
CDR3nt: TGCAGCGTTGGATGGGGGGATCAGCCCCAGCATTTT
len: 12
abundance: .
v_gene: TRBV29-1
d_gene: .
j_gene: TRBJ1-5

CDR3aa: CASSLEGQGVGAFF
CDR3nt: TGCGCCAGCAGCTTGGAGGGACAGGGGGTGGGAGCTTTCTTT
len: 14
abundance: few
v_gene: TRBV5-1
d_gene: TRBD1
j_gene: TRBJ1-1

CDR3aa: CASSFFGQEYNYGYTF
CDR3nt: TGTGCCAGCAGTTTCTTCGGACAGGAATACAACTATGGCTACACCTTC
len: 16
abundance: few
v_gene: TRBV6-5
d_gene: TRBD1
j_gene: TRBJ1-2

CDR3aa: CASSLNREILTDTQYF
CDR3nt: TGCGCCAGCAGCTTGAACCGGGAGATACTTACAGATACGCAGTATTTT
len: 16
abundance: few
v_gene: TRBV5-1
d_gene: .
j_gene: TRBJ2-3

CDR3aa: CASSFLPRSGELFF
CDR3nt: TGTGCCAGCAGCTTCCTACCGAGGAGCGGGGAGCTGTTTTTT
len: 14
abundance: many
v_gene: TRBV7-2
d_gene: .
j_gene: TRBJ2-2

CDR3aa: CASSTNRVEKLFF
CDR3nt: TGTGCCAGTAGTACCAACAGGGTTGAAAAACTGTTTTTT
len: 13
abundance: .
v_gene: TRBV19
d_gene: .
j_gene: TRBJ1-4

CDR3aa: CASSQRYQGAPYEQYF
CDR3nt: TGTGCCAGCAGCCAGCGCTACCAGGGGGCCCCCTACGAGCAGTACTTC
len: 16
abundance: few
v_gene: TRBV7-6
d_gene: TRBD1
j_gene: TRBJ2-7

CDR3aa: CASSEMGLAGEYNEQFF
CDR3nt: TGTGCCAGCAGTGAAATGGGACTAGCGGGGGAATACAATGAGCAGTTCTTC
len: 17
abundance: .
v_gene: TRBV25-1
d_gene: TRBD2
j_gene: TRBJ2-1

CDR3aa: CASSEYRGKRNTEAFF
CDR3nt: TGTGCCAGCAGTGAATATCGGGGGAAAAGAAACACTGAAGCTTTCTTT
len: 16
abundance: few
v_gene: TRBV25-1
d_gene: .
j_gene: TRBJ1-1

CDR3aa: CATIQGVRNEQFF
CDR3nt: TGTGCCACCATACAGGGGGTAAGGAATGAGCAGTTCTTC
len: 13
abundance: .
v_gene: TRBV7-9
d_gene: TRBD1
j_gene: TRBJ2-1

CDR3aa: CASSGSRGSTDTQYF
CDR3nt: TGTGCCAGCAGCGGGTCAAGGGGTAGCACAGATACGCAGTATTTT
len: 15
abundance: once
v_gene: TRBV25-1
d_gene: .
j_gene: TRBJ2-3

CDR3aa: CASSFQALGGESEQYF
CDR3nt: TGTGCCAGCAGCTTTCAGGCGTTAGGGGGGGAGAGCGAGCAGTACTTC
len: 16
abundance: .
v_gene: TRBV7-2
d_gene: .
j_gene: TRBJ2-7

CDR3aa: CASSLRLAGADGGEQFF
CDR3nt: TGTGCCAGCAGCCTTCGACTAGCGGGGGCCGACGGGGGTGAGCAGTTCTTC
len: 17
abundance: .
v_gene: TRBV4-2
d_gene: TRBD2
j_gene: TRBJ2-1

CDR3aa: CASTTGFYEQFF
CDR3nt: TGCGCCAGCACGACAGGGTTTTATGAGCAGTTCTTC
len: 12
abundance: many
v_gene: TRBV23-1
d_gene: TRBD1
j_gene: TRBJ2-1

CDR3aa: CAISGTAGDNEQFF
CDR3nt: TGTGCCATCAGTGGGACGGCGGGGGACAATGAGCAGTTCTTC
len: 14
abundance: .
v_gene: TRBV10-3
d_gene: TRBD2
j_gene: TRBJ2-1

CDR3aa: CASSLLASKTQYF
CDR3nt: TGTGCCAGCAGTTTACTAGCGTCAAAGACCCAGTACTTC
len: 13
abundance: few
v_gene: TRBV27
d_gene: .
j_gene: TRBJ2-5

CDR3aa: CASSLYAGGPEGDTQYF
CDR3nt: TGCGCCAGCAGCTTGTACGCGGGGGGGCCGGAGGGAGATACGCAGTATTTT
len: 17
abundance: few
v_gene: TRBV5-1
d_gene: TRBD2
j_gene: TRBJ2-3

CDR3aa: CAWRHRTSGAADTQYF
CDR3nt: TGTGCCTGGAGACACCGGACTAGCGGGGCGGCAGATACGCAGTATTTT
len: 16
abundance: .
v_gene: TRBV30
d_gene: TRBD2
j_gene: TRBJ2-3

CDR3aa: CASSPPGTVRYEQYF
CDR3nt: TGTGCCAGCAGCCCCCCCGGGACTGTCCGCTACGAGCAGTACTTC
len: 15
abundance: .
v_gene: TRBV5-4
d_gene: .
j_gene: TRBJ2-7

CDR3aa: CASSLVGTGKEKLFF
CDR3nt: TGTGCCAGCAGCTTAGTGGGGACAGGGAAGGAAAAACTGTTTTTT
len: 15
abundance: few
v_gene: TRBV7-8
d_gene: TRBD1
j_gene: TRBJ1-4

CDR3aa: CSVERGGSTYGHTF
CDR3nt: TGCAGCGTTGAAAGAGGGGGCAGTACCTATGGCCACACCTTC
len: 14
abundance: .
v_gene: TRBV29-1
d_gene: TRBD1
j_gene: TRBJ1-2

CDR3aa: CASSFLGAGGRTKNIQYF
CDR3nt: TGTGCCAGCAGTTTTTTGGGCGCAGGGGGCCGGACCAAAAACATTCAGTACTTC
len: 18
abundance: .
v_gene: TRBV28
d_gene: TRBD1
j_gene: TRBJ2-4

CDR3aa: CASSKSPQTLIYSYEQYF
CDR3nt: TGTGCCAGCAGCAAGTCCCCCCAGACACTGATATACTCCTACGAGCAGTACTTC
len: 18
abundance: few
v_gene: TRBV4-2
d_gene: .
j_gene: TRBJ2-7

CDR3aa: CASSRWTGRFSEKLFF
CDR3nt: TGTGCCAGCAGCAGATGGACAGGAAGGTTTTCTGAAAAACTGTTTTTT
len: 16
abundance: few
v_gene: TRBV7-2
d_gene: TRBD1
j_gene: TRBJ1-4

CDR3aa: CASSLRGDGGGGGQYF
CDR3nt: TGTGCCAGCAGCCTCCGGGGCGACGGGGGAGGCGGCGGGCAGTACTTC
len: 16
abundance: .
v_gene: TRBV9
d_gene: .
j_gene: TRBJ2-7

CDR3aa: CASRRQGSSYGYTF
CDR3nt: TGTGCCAGTAGAAGACAGGGATCTTCCTATGGCTACACCTTC
len: 14
abundance: few
v_gene: TRBV19
d_gene: TRBD1
j_gene: TRBJ1-2

CDR3aa: CASSSRRDSLYNYGYTF
CDR3nt: TGCGCCAGCAGCTCCCGACGGGACAGCCTTTATAACTATGGCTACACCTTC
len: 17
abundance: .
v_gene: TRBV5-1
d_gene: TRBD1
j_gene: TRBJ1-2

CDR3aa: CASSTGLARRKTQYF
CDR3nt: TGTGCCAGTAGTACCGGACTAGCCCGGAGGAAGACCCAGTACTTC
len: 15
abundance: few
v_gene: TRBV19
d_gene: TRBD2
j_gene: TRBJ2-5

CDR3aa: CASSTGLMNTEAFF
CDR3nt: TGCGCCAGCAGCACGGGACTTATGAACACTGAAGCTTTCTTT
len: 14
abundance: few
v_gene: TRBV5-1
d_gene: .
j_gene: TRBJ1-1

CDR3aa: CASSSQGRRGDRKTQYF
CDR3nt: TGTGCCAGCAGCTCACAGGGGAGGCGGGGGGACCGGAAGACCCAGTACTTC
len: 17
abundance: few
v_gene: TRBV7-8
d_gene: .
j_gene: TRBJ2-5

CDR3aa: CASSPRGRTNSGNTIYF
CDR3nt: TGTGCCAGCTCACCCCGGGGCAGGACTAACTCTGGAAACACCATATATTTT
len: 17
abundance: few
v_gene: TRBV18
d_gene: .
j_gene: TRBJ1-3

CDR3aa: CASSVAGGLTYEQYF
CDR3nt: TGTGCCAGCAGCGTAGCGGGGGGGCTTACCTACGAGCAGTACTTC
len: 15
abundance: few
v_gene: TRBV9
d_gene: TRBD2
j_gene: TRBJ2-7

CDR3aa: CAWGSPRAGEETQYF
CDR3nt: TGTGCCTGGGGGTCCCCAAGAGCGGGGGAAGAGACCCAGTACTTC
len: 15
abundance: few
v_gene: TRBV30
d_gene: TRBD2
j_gene: TRBJ2-5

CDR3aa: CASSLSWAGGGEQYF
CDR3nt: TGTGCCAGCAGTTTATCGTGGGCAGGGGGCGGGGAGCAGTACTTC
len: 15
abundance: .
v_gene: TRBV27
d_gene: TRBD1
j_gene: TRBJ2-7

CDR3aa: CASSYGPPISPLHF
CDR3nt: TGTGCCAGCAGTTATGGCCCCCCGATCTCACCCCTCCACTTT
len: 14
abundance: .
v_gene: TRBV6-5
d_gene: .
j_gene: TRBJ1-6

CDR3aa: CASSLDRADRDLETQYF
CDR3nt: TGTGCCAGCAGCTTAGATCGTGCGGACAGGGACTTGGAGACCCAGTACTTC
len: 17
abundance: few
v_gene: TRBV11-2
d_gene: TRBD1
j_gene: TRBJ2-5

CDR3aa: CAWTRTGYEQYF
CDR3nt: TGTGCCTGGACCCGGACAGGGTACGAGCAGTACTTC
len: 12
abundance: .
v_gene: TRBV30
d_gene: TRBD1
j_gene: TRBJ2-7

CDR3aa: CASSAGGHVNEQFF
CDR3nt: TGTGCCAGCAGCGCAGGGGGCCACGTGAATGAGCAGTTCTTC
len: 14
abundance: .
v_gene: TRBV9
d_gene: TRBD1
j_gene: TRBJ2-1

CDR3aa: CASSVAGTIAYEQYF
CDR3nt: TGTGCCAGCAGTGTCGCCGGGACAATCGCCTACGAGCAGTACTTC
len: 15
abundance: few
v_gene: TRBV25-1
d_gene: .
j_gene: TRBJ2-7

CDR3aa: CASSRSSGPPYNEQFF
CDR3nt: TGTGCCAGTAGTAGATCTAGCGGGCCCCCCTACAATGAGCAGTTCTTC
len: 16
abundance: few
v_gene: TRBV19
d_gene: TRBD2
j_gene: TRBJ2-1

CDR3aa: CASQGKETQYF
CDR3nt: TGCGCCAGCCAGGGTAAAGAGACCCAGTACTTC
len: 11
abundance: few
v_gene: TRBV4-3
d_gene: .
j_gene: TRBJ2-5

CDR3aa: CASSLSDRFSQPQHF
CDR3nt: TGTGCCAGCAGTTTATCCGACAGATTCTCTCAGCCCCAGCATTTT
len: 15
abundance: .
v_gene: TRBV28
d_gene: .
j_gene: TRBJ1-5

CDR3aa: CASSYTRSSYNEQFF
CDR3nt: TGTGCCAGCAGTTATACTAGGAGCTCCTACAATGAGCAGTTCTTC
len: 15
abundance: .
v_gene: TRBV5-6
d_gene: .
j_gene: TRBJ2-1